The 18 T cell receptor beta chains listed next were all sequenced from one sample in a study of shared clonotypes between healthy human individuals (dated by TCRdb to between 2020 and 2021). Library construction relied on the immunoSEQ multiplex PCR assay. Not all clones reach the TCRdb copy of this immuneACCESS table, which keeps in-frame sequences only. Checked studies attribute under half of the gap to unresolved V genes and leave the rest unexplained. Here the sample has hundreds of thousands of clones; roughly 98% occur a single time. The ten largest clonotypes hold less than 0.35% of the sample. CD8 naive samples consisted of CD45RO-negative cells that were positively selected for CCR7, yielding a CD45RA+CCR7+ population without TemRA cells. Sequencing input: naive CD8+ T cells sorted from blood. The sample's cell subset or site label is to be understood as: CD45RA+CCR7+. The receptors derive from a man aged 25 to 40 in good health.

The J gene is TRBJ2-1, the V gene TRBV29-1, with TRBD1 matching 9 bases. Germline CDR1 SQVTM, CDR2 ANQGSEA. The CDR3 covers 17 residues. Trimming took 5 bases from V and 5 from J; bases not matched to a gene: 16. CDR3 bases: TGCAGCGTTCGAGGTATCCCAGGGACAGGGAAGAACAATGAGCAGTTCTTC. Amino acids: CSVRGIPGTGKNNEQFF.

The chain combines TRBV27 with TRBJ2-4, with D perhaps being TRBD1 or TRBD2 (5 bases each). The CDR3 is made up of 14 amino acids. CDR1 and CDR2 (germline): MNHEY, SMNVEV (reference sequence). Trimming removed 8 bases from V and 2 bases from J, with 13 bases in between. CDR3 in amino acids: CASSNGDPKNIQYF. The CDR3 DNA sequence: TGTGCCAGCTCCAATGGGGACCCCAAAAACATTCAGTACTTC.

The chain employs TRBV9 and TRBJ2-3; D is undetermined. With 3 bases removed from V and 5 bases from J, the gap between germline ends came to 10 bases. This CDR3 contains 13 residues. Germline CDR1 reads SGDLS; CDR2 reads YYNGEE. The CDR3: CASSGTVGDTQYF. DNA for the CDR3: TGTGCCAGCAGCGGGACCGTCGGAGATACGCAGTATTTT.

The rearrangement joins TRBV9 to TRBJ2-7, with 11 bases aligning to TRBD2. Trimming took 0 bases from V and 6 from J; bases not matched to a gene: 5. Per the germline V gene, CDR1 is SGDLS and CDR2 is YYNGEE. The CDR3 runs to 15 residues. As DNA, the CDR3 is TGTGCCAGCAGCGTAGGGTCCGGGACTAGCGGCGAGCAGTACTTC. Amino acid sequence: CASSVGSGTSGEQYF.

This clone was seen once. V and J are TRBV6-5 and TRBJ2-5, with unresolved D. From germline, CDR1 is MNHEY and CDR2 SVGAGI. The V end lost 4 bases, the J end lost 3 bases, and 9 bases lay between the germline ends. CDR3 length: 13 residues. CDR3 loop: CASSFLPEETQYF. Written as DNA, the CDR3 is TGTGCCAGCAGTTTCCTGCCTGAAGAGACCCAGTACTTC.

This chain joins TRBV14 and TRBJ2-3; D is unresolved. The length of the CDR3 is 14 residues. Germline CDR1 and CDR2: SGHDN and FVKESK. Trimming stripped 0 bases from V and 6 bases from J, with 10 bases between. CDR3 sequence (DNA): TGTGCCAGCAGCCAAGATCCAGCGTGGGATACGCAGTATTTT. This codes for CASSQDPAWDTQYF.

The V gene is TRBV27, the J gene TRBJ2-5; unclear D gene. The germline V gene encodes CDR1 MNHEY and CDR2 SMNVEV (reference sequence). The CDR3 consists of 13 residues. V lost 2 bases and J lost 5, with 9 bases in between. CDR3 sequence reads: CASSLARRETQYF. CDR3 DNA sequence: TGTGCCAGCAGTTTAGCGAGGCGGGAGACCCAGTACTTC.

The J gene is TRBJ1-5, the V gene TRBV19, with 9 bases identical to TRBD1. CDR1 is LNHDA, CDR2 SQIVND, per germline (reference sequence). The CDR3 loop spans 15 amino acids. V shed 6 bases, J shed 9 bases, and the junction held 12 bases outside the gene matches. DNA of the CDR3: TGTGCCAGTAGGACCCGGGACAGGGCAGTTTGGCCCCAGCATTTT. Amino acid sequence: CASRTRDRAVWPQHF.

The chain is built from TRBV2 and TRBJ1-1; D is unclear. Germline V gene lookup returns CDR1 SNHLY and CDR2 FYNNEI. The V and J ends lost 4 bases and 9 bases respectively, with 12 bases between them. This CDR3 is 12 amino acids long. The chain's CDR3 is CASSGSGWQAFF. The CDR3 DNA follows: TGTGCCAGCAGTGGAAGTGGATGGCAAGCTTTCTTT.

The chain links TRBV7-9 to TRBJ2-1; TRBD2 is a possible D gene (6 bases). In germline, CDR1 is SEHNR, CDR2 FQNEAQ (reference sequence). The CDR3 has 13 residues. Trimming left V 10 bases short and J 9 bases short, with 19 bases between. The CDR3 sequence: CATRAGTGGEQFF. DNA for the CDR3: TGTGCCACCAGGGCTGGGACCGGGGGTGAGCAGTTCTTC. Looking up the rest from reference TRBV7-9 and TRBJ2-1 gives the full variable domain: DTGVSQNPRHKITKRGQNVTFRCDPISEHNRLYWYRQTLGQGPEFLTYFQNEAQLEKSRLLSDRFSAERPKGSFSTLEIQRTEQGDSAMYLCATRAGTGGEQFFGPGTRLTVL.

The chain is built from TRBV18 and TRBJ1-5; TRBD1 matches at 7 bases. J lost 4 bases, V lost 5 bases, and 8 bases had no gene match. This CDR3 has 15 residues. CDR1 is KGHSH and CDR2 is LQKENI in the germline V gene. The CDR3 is CASSSHRGGNQPQHF. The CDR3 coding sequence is TGTGCCAGCTCATCGCACAGGGGCGGAAATCAGCCCCAGCATTTT.

The CDR3 bases are TGTGCCAGCAGCTTACTCCCTGGGGCCGGTAGCGGGATCACAGATACGCAGTATTTT. The encoded protein is CASSLLPGAGSGITDTQYF. The rearrangement links TRBV11-2 to TRBJ2-3, with 8 bases that match TRBD2. CDR1 is SGHAT and CDR2 is FQNNGV in the germline V gene. The CDR3 sequence is 19 residues long. V lost 2 bases and J lost 2; bases outside the gene matches: 15.

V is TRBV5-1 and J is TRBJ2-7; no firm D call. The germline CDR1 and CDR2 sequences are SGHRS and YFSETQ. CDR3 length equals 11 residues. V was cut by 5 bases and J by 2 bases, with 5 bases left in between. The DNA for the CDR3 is TGCGCCAGCAGGGACGCCTACGAGCAGTACTTC. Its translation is CASRDAYEQYF. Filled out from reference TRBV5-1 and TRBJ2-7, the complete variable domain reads KAGVTQTPRYLIKTRGQQVTLSCSPISGHRSVSWYQQTPGQGLQFLFEYFSETQRNKGNFPGRFSGRQFSNSRSEMNVSTLELGDSALYLCASRDAYEQYFGPGTRLTVT.

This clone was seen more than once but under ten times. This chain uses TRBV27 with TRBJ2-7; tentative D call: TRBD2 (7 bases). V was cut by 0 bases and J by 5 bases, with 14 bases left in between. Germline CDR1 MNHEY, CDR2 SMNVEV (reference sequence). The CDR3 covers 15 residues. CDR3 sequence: CASSLSRGGRNEQYF. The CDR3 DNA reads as TGTGCCAGCAGTTTATCGAGGGGGGGAAGGAACGAGCAGTACTTC.

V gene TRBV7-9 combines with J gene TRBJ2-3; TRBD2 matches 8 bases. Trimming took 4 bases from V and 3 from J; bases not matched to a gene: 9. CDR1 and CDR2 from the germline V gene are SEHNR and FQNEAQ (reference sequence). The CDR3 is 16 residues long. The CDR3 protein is CASSWRLAGQTDTQYF. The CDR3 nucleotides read TGTGCCAGCAGCTGGAGATTAGCGGGACAAACAGATACGCAGTATTTT.

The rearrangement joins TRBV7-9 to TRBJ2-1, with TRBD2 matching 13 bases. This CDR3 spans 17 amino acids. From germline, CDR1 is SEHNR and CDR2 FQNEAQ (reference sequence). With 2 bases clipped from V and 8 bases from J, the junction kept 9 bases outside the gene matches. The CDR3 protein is CASSLWTSGSVWDEQFF. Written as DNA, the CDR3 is TGTGCCAGCAGCTTATGGACTAGCGGGAGTGTTTGGGATGAGCAGTTCTTC.

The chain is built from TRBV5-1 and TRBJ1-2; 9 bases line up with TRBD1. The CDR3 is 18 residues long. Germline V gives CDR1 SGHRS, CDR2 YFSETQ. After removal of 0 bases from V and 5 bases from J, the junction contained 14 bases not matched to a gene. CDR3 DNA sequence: TGCGCCAGCAGCTTGGAATCTCCCGGGACAGGGAATAGATATGGCTACACCTTC. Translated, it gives CASSLESPGTGNRYGYTF.

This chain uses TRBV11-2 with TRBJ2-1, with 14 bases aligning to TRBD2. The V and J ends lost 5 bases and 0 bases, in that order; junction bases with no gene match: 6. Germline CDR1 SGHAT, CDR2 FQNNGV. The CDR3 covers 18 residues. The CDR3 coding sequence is TGTGCCAGCAGCCAGACTAGCGGGAGGGCGAGCTCCTACAATGAGCAGTTCTTC. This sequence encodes CASSQTSGRASSYNEQFF.